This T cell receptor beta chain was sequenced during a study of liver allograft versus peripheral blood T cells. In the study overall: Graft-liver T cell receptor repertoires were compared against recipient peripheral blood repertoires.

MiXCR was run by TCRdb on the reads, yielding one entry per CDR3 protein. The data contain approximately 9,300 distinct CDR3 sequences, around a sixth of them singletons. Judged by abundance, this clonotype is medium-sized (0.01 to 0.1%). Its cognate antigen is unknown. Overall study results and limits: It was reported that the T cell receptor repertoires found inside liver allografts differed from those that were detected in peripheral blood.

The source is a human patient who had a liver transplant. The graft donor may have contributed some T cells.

CDR3 nucleotide sequence: TGTGCCAGCTCACCGGGACAGGGAGGAACGGGGTCACCCCTCCACTTT. Protein: CASSPGQGGTGSPLHF. This chain uses TRBV18 with TRBJ1-6; 9 bases agree with TRBD1. The CDR3 has 16 residues. With V trimmed by 3 bases and J by 10 bases, 10 bases remained unmatched. Per the germline V gene, CDR1 is KGHSH and CDR2 is LQKENI.